This T cell receptor beta chain was sequenced during a study of neurological immune-mediated disorders. TCRdb re-called the 5' RACE reads through MiXCR, storing one row per CDR3 protein. The repertoire consists of 71,000 or so distinct CDR3 sequences, with roughly 4.8% occurring once and the leading ten covering less than 2.5%. This clonotype was observed once. A junction boundary mismatches the germline segment, possibly from a read error. The sequence was obtained from a woman aged 25 to 45 with multiple sclerosis. Sequenced: PBMCs.

CDR3 DNA: TGTGCCGGCAGCCCGGGGACAGACTACGAGCAGTACTTC. This codes for CAGSPGTDYEQYF. The chain couples TRBV12-3 or TRBV12-4 to TRBJ2-7, with TRBD1 matching 7 bases. The CDR3 consists of 13 residues.